Given below is one T cell receptor beta chain in context. Repertoires were generated with immunoSEQ multiplex PCR, while TCRdb's copy carries only in-frame clones and drops some. Of 30,000 to 35,000 clones in the sample, 81% are singletons; the top ten hold 2.5% to 4%. The data are from a study of blood T cell repertoires in COVID-19. Source material: peripheral blood. The TCR comes from a man aged 65 to 79 with COVID-19, enrolled during active disease.

The CDR3 DNA reads TGCGCCAGCAGCTTGGCCATAATTCCATCCCCATCGGGACAAGTCTACGAGCAGTACTTC. It is translated as CASSLAIIPSPSGQVYEQYF. The chain links TRBV5-1 to TRBJ2-7; the D gene is possibly TRBD1 (6 bases). The CDR3 spans 20 residues. Germline V gene sequence: CDR1 SGHRS, CDR2 YFSETQ. Trimming pared 0 bases from V and 3 bases from J, leaving 28 bases between.